A single sample is the source of the 6 T cell receptor beta chains below, sequenced in a study of T cells in women clearing cervical HPV infection. The repertoire was sequenced with immunoSEQ multiplex PCR; TCRdb's copy has only in-frame clones and lacks some. In all, the sample yields 30,000 to 45,000 clones. Sequencing was done on a sample of blood buffy coat. The receptor set was obtained from a woman aged 18 to 75 with a cervical HPV16 infection that either progressed to CIN3+ or cleared (not recorded which).

For this clone: The read ends 3 residues early relative to the CDR3; the germline J gene fills the gap. The chain carries TRBV2 and TRBJ2-1; D gene uncertain. This CDR3 is 15 amino acids long. Germline lookup yields CDR1 SNHLY and CDR2 FYNNEI. V was cut by 2 bases and J by 0 bases, with 8 bases left in between. CDR3 sequence: CASSELPSSYNEQFF. The sequenced CDR3 bases are TGTGCCAGCAGTGAATTACCCAGCTCCTACAATGAG.

A remark on this clone: Sequencing ends 3 residues short of the CDR3 end; the germline J gene provides the rest. The chain carries TRBV19 and TRBJ2-1; tentative D call: TRBD2 (6 bases). The CDR3 is made up of 14 amino acids. From germline, CDR1 is LNHDA and CDR2 SQIVND (reference sequence). Between the trimmed V and J ends, which lost 10 bases and 6 bases, there was a span of 19 bases. This CDR3 is CATRGMVESNEQFF. Partial CDR3 DNA: TGTGCCACTCGGGGGATGGTAGAGTCCAATGAG.

The CDR3 DNA, read in part, is TGTGCCAGCAGGGGTGGGCGCACTGAA. Its protein is CASRGGRTE. The whole CDR3 protein reads CASRGGRTEAFF. The chain has TRBV6-4 and TRBJ1-1; no clear D. The read falls 3 residues short of the CDR3 end, and the missing part is taken from the germline J gene. Germline-derived CDR1 and CDR2 are MRHNA and SNTAGT. The CDR3 spans 12 residues. V was cut by 6 bases and J by 4 bases, with 9 bases left in between.

The part of the CDR3 DNA that was read is TGCGCCAGCAGCCCGGGAGACAGATTGAACACTGAA. It encodes CASSPGDRLNTE. The complete CDR3 sequence is CASSPGDRLNTEAFF. This chain uses TRBV5-1 with TRBJ1-1; D is perhaps TRBD1 (5 bases). The CDR3 is cut off 3 residues early in the read; its end comes from the germline J gene. This CDR3 is built from 15 residues. Germline values: CDR1 SGHRS, CDR2 YFSETQ. Deletions cut 4 bases from V and 0 bases from J, with 13 bases between.

Of note for this clone: The read is 3 residues too short to cover the CDR3 end, so that end is filled in from the germline J gene. The chain recombines TRBV2 with TRBJ2-1; 7 nucleotides align to TRBD1. Trimming at V came to 2 bases and at J to 6 bases, leaving 10 bases not matched to a gene. The germline CDR1 and CDR2 sequences are SNHLY and FYNNEI. CDR3 length: 16 amino acids. Partial CDR3 DNA: TGTGCCAGCAGTGAACAACGGACAGGTGCCTCCAATGAG. Protein: CASSEQRTGASNE. The complete CDR3 reads CASSEQRTGASNEQFF. The variable domain in full, completed from reference TRBV2 and TRBJ2-1, reads EPEVTQTPSHQVTQMGQEVILRCVPISNHLYFYWYRQILGQKVEFLVSFYNNEISEKSEIFDDQFSVERPDGSNFTLKIRSTKLEDSAMYFCASSEQRTGASNEQFFGPGTRLTVL.

With regard to this clone: The read stops 3 residues short of the end of the CDR3; the missing end is completed from the germline J gene. This chain uses TRBV7-2 with TRBJ2-7; D might be TRBD1 or TRBD2, each matching 6 bases. The CDR3 has 13 residues. Trimming stripped 5 bases from V and 3 bases from J, with 11 bases between. Germline values: CDR1 SGHTA, CDR2 FQGNSA. This CDR3 is CASSQQGGYEQYF. The sequenced CDR3 bases are TGTGCCAGCAGCCAACAGGGAGGCTACGAG.